This T cell receptor beta chain is from a study of blood T cells in healthy people across ages (dated by TCRdb to between 2014 and 2016). Looking at the study overall: In model experiments, template switching captured roughly one uniquely barcoded TCR beta cDNA molecule for every two T cells. Age-related changes in TCR beta repertoire diversity were measured in the study by deep sequencing normalized with unique cDNA molecular identifiers. The donors were split into four age groups: young (average about 16 years), middle-aged (roughly 40), aged (about 56) and long-lived (82). To avoid experimental bias, donors of different ages were spread randomly across the sequencing lanes. Using the same blood draw, the study looked at two additional independent replicas of 1 million unique cDNA reads for two donors, one aged 18 to 30 and the other aged 80 or older.

Donors were 39 systemically healthy Caucasian individuals from Russia aged roughly 6 to 95 years. Each donor gave ten milliliters of peripheral blood, collected into EDTA-treated Vacutainer tubes. Ficoll-Paque density-gradient centrifugation was used to isolate PBMCs, with at least 6.5 million per sample. Total RNA was extracted from PBMCs with Trizol reagent, with at least 5 micrograms obtained per sample. For every donor, flow cytometry on a PBMC aliquot measured the percentage of naive CD45RAhigh/CD27high T cells. According to the germline V gene, CDR1 reads ENHRY and CDR2 reads SYGVKD. There are 14 amino acids in the CDR3, from cysteine to phenylalanine inclusive. Only the CDR3 portion is preserved as DNA: 42 bases, with reading frame beginning at the first base. Points the paper makes about the study in general: Bulk unsorted PBMC profiling prevented conclusive comparison of naive and antigen-experienced compartments. As age increased, observed TCR beta diversity per million T cells dropped in a roughly linear way, and a significant reduction was already evident by age 40. Observed TCR beta diversity correlated strongly with the percentage of naive T cells measured by flow cytometry. Because the CMV infection status of the donors was unknown, age-related changes in expanded clonotypes may potentially have been confounded. Estimates of total diversity based on one million sequenced T cells were regarded as lower bounds and as underestimates. Compared with the aged group, the long-lived group had more naive CD4+ T cells, fewer expanded clones and increased TCR diversity, a pattern suggesting age selection.

This clonotype has just a few counts. The specificity of this receptor is unknown. Per-base qualities were not stored, and no clone one base away is much larger. The library was produced with 5' RACE. TCRdb lists the instrument as Illumina HiSeq 2500. The second PCR ran for roughly 6 to 11 cycles and used a J-beta primer mix along with a sample-barcoded 5' primer. A template-switch 5' adaptor carrying 12 random nucleotides introduced a unique molecular identifier onto each TCR beta cDNA molecule. Each sample yielded at least 3 million CDR3-containing paired-end reads. First-strand cDNA was synthesized from all RNA with the Mint cDNA synthesis kit, primed by a TRBC-specific oligonucleotide. All cDNA was treated with uracil-DNA glycosylase and then went through a first 18-cycle PCR with the universal primers M1SS and BC2_uni_R. Under the source paper's analysis protocol: Each sample was normalized by randomly selecting 1 million high-quality reads, each carrying a distinct molecular identifier. Instead of being binned into consensus sequences, reads with shared molecular identifiers were discarded. CDR3 identification, clonotype clustering and error correction used MiTCR with a Q25 quality threshold and the strictest error-elimination algorithm. Lower-bound total TCR beta diversity was estimated with a nonparametric unseen species model using Euler transformation. TCRdb reran the public reads through fastp at Q25 and MiXCR, keeping productive beta chains. Identical CDR3 protein sequences are pooled into one entry, listed with their most common genes and DNA. The V and J calls, along with clone size, are taken from TCRdb and not from the paper's own processing. This sample gives 1,300,000 or so distinct CDR3 sequences in total; around 59% of them show up just once. The ten largest clones represent 6.5% to 8% of the sample.

The chain is assembled from TRBV10-3 and TRBJ2-5, with the D segment possibly TRBD1 or TRBD2, each aligning over 5 bases. The assigned J gene may be wrong: the sequence end matches TRBJ2-7 better. Sequencing used blood. This sequence originates from a man younger than 30 in good health. The CDR3 region has the sequence CAISESAGTDEQYF. The DNA sequence is given as TGTGCCATCAGTGAGTCTGCAGGGACCGACGAGCAGTACTTC.